This T cell receptor beta chain was sequenced for a study of blood T cell repertoires in COVID-19. Study-level information: T cells, B-cell-depleted T cells, or PBMCs supplied cDNA or gDNA.

In the authors' methods: Amplification of reference gene primers provided the estimated nucleated cell counts. Using immunoSEQ multiplex PCR, the repertoire was profiled, and TCRdb retains in-frame clones only, with some absent. V and J calls and clone size follow that table, whereas D and trimming were derived from the DNA. Among 150,000 to 200,000 clones, 70% to 85% were seen once, and the ten largest hold approximately 13%. Germline V gene lookup returns CDR1 LNHNV and CDR2 YYDKDF (reference sequence). Between the trimmed V and J ends, which lost 5 bases and 5 bases, there was a span of 12 bases. CDR3 length: 13 amino acids.

Sequencing input: peripheral blood. The clonotype originates from a middle-aged man who had recovered from COVID-19. The chain has TRBV15 and TRBJ2-5; D is unclear. This CDR3 is CATSSGFMETQYF. Here the CDR3 DNA reads TGTGCCACCAGCTCCGGGTTTATGGAGACCCAGTACTTC.